The source of this T cell receptor beta chain is a study of Ad26.COV2.S vaccination and SARS-CoV-2 variants. Study-wide results and limits: After vaccination, reports described spike-specific CD8+ and CD4+ T cell responses as showing substantial breadth. Across vaccine and placebo recipients, the breadth of non-spike TCRs was similar. Measurements of TCR breadth and depth may have given underestimates of the total T cell responses.

The treatment was: over 15 received Ad26.COV2.S at low or high dose, single or two shots; about 5 received placebo; per-sample allocation not given. Day 63 after the first injection of vaccine or placebo was the sampling time. V shed 6 bases and J shed 4 bases, with 13 bases lying between them. Germline V lookup: CDR1 WNHNN, CDR2 SYGVQD (reference sequence). This CDR3 is 14 amino acids long. The table came from immunoSEQ multiplex PCR; TCRdb's copy has only in-frame clones and leaves some out. The table lists about 350,000 clones, around 83% of them singletons. As to this clone: The antigen is undetermined.

This sequence was found in a person aged 18-65 years who received the Ad26.COV2.S COVID-19 vaccine or a placebo. This chain uses TRBV10-1 with TRBJ2-1; D is possibly TRBD2 (6 bases). The sample was peripheral blood, taken in a trial of Ad26.COV2.S vaccine versus placebo. CDR3 loop: CASSSRDSYNEQFF. The CDR3 DNA sequence: TGCGCCAGCAGCTCCCGGGACTCTTACAATGAGCAGTTCTTC.